What follows are 25 T cell receptor beta chains derived from one specimen sequenced in a study of breast tumors, draining lymph nodes, adjacent tissues. Each CDR3 protein is one row after TCRdb ran MiXCR on the multiplex PCR reads. The data show over 20,000 distinct CDR3 sequences, 32% seen once. Sequencing was carried out using breast tumor tissue. These receptors were obtained from a female donor with breast cancer. Some clones in this sample may be carry-over from other donors' samples.

This clonotype was seen repeatedly, ten times or more. J is TRBJ1-5 and V is TRBV20-1; a weak D match, TRBD1 (6 bases). Trimming left V 5 bases short and J 0 bases short, with 11 bases between. CDR3 length equals 14 residues. In germline, CDR1 is DFQATT, CDR2 SNEGSKA (reference sequence). As DNA, the CDR3 is TGCAGTGCTCTTAGGGGGAATAGCAATCAGCCCCAGCATTTT. As protein: CSALRGNSNQPQHF.

Many counts were recorded for this clonotype. The rearrangement links TRBV7-2 to TRBJ1-4; no clear D gene. CDR1 is SGHTA, CDR2 FQGNSA, per germline. The CDR3 has 18 residues. Trimming left V 4 bases short and J 4 bases short, with 22 bases between. DNA of the CDR3: TGTGCCAGCAGCTCTTGGCGGGGAGGGCCGGGTAATAATGAAAAACTGTTTTTT. Residues: CASSSWRGGPGNNEKLFF.

This clonotype came up many times. The chain employs TRBV7-3 and TRBJ2-7, with TRBD2 matching 10 bases. CDR1 is SGHTA, CDR2 FQGTGA, per germline. The CDR3 is made up of 15 amino acids. The trim removed 2 bases at V and 0 bases at J, leaving 1 base unmatched. CDR3 sequence reads: CASSLLAGASYEQYF. The CDR3 region has the DNA TGTGCCAGCAGCTTACTAGCGGGGGCCTCCTACGAGCAGTACTTC.

This clonotype appeared many times. The V gene is TRBV19, the J gene TRBJ1-5; 8 bases agree with TRBD1. The CDR3 extends over 17 amino acids. Looked up from germline, CDR1 is LNHDA and CDR2 is SQIVND (reference sequence). J gave up 0 bases and V 4 bases, and 8 bases lay outside the gene matches. The CDR3 DNA follows: TGTGCCAGTAGTAGGACAGGGTCGATCTATAGCAATCAGCCCCAGCATTTT. Amino acid sequence: CASSRTGSIYSNQPQHF.

The rearrangement links TRBV7-2 to TRBJ1-2; 8 bases agree with TRBD1. The CDR3 loop spans 15 amino acids. Per the germline V gene, CDR1 is SGHTA and CDR2 is FQGNSA. J gave up 0 bases and V 5 bases, and 5 bases lay outside the gene matches. The CDR3 DNA follows: TGTGCCAGCAGCAAAGGACAGGGTGCTAACTATGGCTACACCTTC. It is translated as CASSKGQGANYGYTF.

The chain uses TRBV5-6 and TRBJ2-3; unclear D gene. Trimming took off 4 bases at V and 2 bases at J, with 11 bases between the two ends. Germline CDR1 and CDR2: SGHDT and YYEEEE. This CDR3 is built from 14 residues. The CDR3 protein is CASSRRRFTDTQYF. The CDR3 DNA is TGTGCCAGCAGCCGTAGGCGGTTCACAGATACGCAGTATTTT.

This clonotype was counted a single time. A read error may be the cause here, since a much bigger clone is one base away. The chain joins TRBV25-1 to TRBJ1-5; D is perhaps TRBD1 (5 bases). The CDR3 loop spans 17 amino acids. V was trimmed by 2 bases and J by 6 bases, leaving 20 bases between them. Germline CDR1 MGHDK, CDR2 SYGVNS. In nucleotides, the CDR3 is TGTGCCAGCAGTGAACGGAAACGGGACGGATACACTCAGCCCCAGCATTTT. Translation: CASSERKRDGYTQPQHF.

The chain is built from TRBV13 and TRBJ1-6; possible D gene TRBD1, 6 bases. The germline V and J ends were trimmed by 8 bases and 7 bases, with 12 bases remaining between them. Germline CDR1 PRHDT, CDR2 FYEKMQ (reference sequence). The CDR3 runs to 13 residues. The CDR3 here is CASRGTPNSPLHF. The CDR3 bases are TGTGCCAGCCGCGGGACACCGAATTCACCCCTCCACTTT.

This clonotype was seen many times. The CDR3 DNA reads TGTGCCAGCAGCTTAGAGAGGGACGAGCAGTACTTC. It specifies CASSLERDEQYF. V and J are TRBV7-6 and TRBJ2-7, with D possibly matching TRBD2 (5 bases). This CDR3 spans 12 amino acids. Germline CDR1 SGHVS, CDR2 FNYEAQ. Trimming cost V 1 base and J 5 bases, with 6 bases left between them.

By share of the sample, this clonotype is medium-sized. V is TRBV29-1 and J is TRBJ2-7, with a possible D match to TRBD2 (6 bases). There are 14 residues in the CDR3. In germline, CDR1 is SQVTM, CDR2 ANQGSEA. V was trimmed by 5 bases and J by 3 bases, leaving 17 bases between them. For the CDR3, the DNA is TGCAGCGTTAGTTCAGCGGGCCTTAACTACGAGCAGTACTTC. It encodes CSVSSAGLNYEQYF.

The chain employs TRBV19 and TRBJ1-2, with D unclear. Trimming left V 0 bases short and J 7 bases short, with 15 bases between. The CDR3 has 15 amino acids. Per the germline V gene, CDR1 is LNHDA and CDR2 is SQIVND (reference sequence). CDR3 bases: TGTGCCAGTAGTATAGAATACCGGGCCGCGGCTGGCTACACCTTC. It encodes CASSIEYRAAAGYTF.

In its sample, this clonotype was seen many times. The rearrangement joins TRBV20-1 to TRBJ2-1, with D possibly matching TRBD2 (6 bases). Germline CDR1 is DFQATT and CDR2 is SNEGSKA (reference sequence). CDR3 length equals 16 residues. V dropped 5 bases and J dropped 2 bases, with 19 bases sitting between them. This CDR3 is CSAQSGVSGTYNEQFF. The CDR3 region has the DNA TGCAGTGCTCAATCAGGTGTTAGCGGCACCTACAATGAGCAGTTCTTC.

The gene calls are TRBV5-1 and TRBJ2-7; D is possibly TRBD2 (6 bases). Trimming took off 1 base at V and 3 bases at J, with 17 bases between the two ends. This CDR3 has 16 amino acids. CDR1 and CDR2 (germline): SGHRS, YFSETQ. CDR3 bases: TGCGCCAGCAGCTTGTACGGGGGTCGACAGAACTACGAGCAGTACTTC. Its protein product is CASSLYGGRQNYEQYF. The full variable domain, its missing parts supplied by reference TRBV5-1 and TRBJ2-7, is KAGVTQTPRYLIKTRGQQVTLSCSPISGHRSVSWYQQTPGQGLQFLFEYFSETQRNKGNFPGRFSGRQFSNSRSEMNVSTLELGDSALYLCASSLYGGRQNYEQYFGPGTRLTVT.

This clonotype was seen many times. The chain recombines TRBV10-3 with TRBJ2-1; 9 bases line up with TRBD2. J lost 7 bases, V lost 4 bases, and 5 bases had no gene match. This CDR3 has 14 residues. Germline CDR1 reads ENHRY; CDR2 reads SYGVKD. CDR3 sequence (DNA): TGTGCCATCAGTGGGGCGGGAGGGCCTAATGAGCAGTTCTTC. It is translated as CAISGAGGPNEQFF.

The chain combines TRBV11-3 with TRBJ2-3; the D gene is possibly TRBD1 (6 bases). The CDR3 consists of 14 residues. Germline values: CDR1 SGHNT, CDR2 YENEEA. Trimming took 5 bases from V and 4 from J, leaving 13 bases between them. The DNA of the CDR3 is TGTGCCAGCAGCGTGACAGGTTATTCAGATACGCAGTATTTT. This sequence encodes CASSVTGYSDTQYF.

This clonotype was picked up many times. The gene calls are TRBV6-5 and TRBJ2-7; a weak D match, TRBD1 (6 bases). The CDR3 has 11 residues. With 4 bases removed from V and 6 bases from J, the gap between germline ends came to 7 bases. Looked up from germline, CDR1 is MNHEY and CDR2 is SVGAGI. The chain's CDR3 is CASSSRGEQYF. The CDR3 nucleotides are TGTGCCAGCAGTTCCAGGGGCGAGCAGTACTTC.

This clonotype occurred many times. This chain joins TRBV10-2 and TRBJ2-2, with D hard to call. The CDR3 contains 12 residues. CDR1 WSHSY and CDR2 SAAADI come from the germline V gene. V was pared by 6 bases and J by 6 bases, with 8 bases between. CDR3 loop: CASSPNSGELFF. For the CDR3, the DNA is TGCGCCAGCAGCCCAAATTCCGGGGAGCTGTTTTTT.

A note on this clonotype: A read error may produce the germline difference seen at one junction end. The V and J genes are TRBV20-1 and TRBJ2-5, with no clear D. Germline-derived CDR1 and CDR2 are DFQATT and SNEGSKA (reference sequence). This CDR3 has 14 residues. CDR3 region: CNAAPELLPETQYF. The CDR3 DNA reads as TGCAATGCTGCACCCGAGCTCCTTCCAGAGACCCAGTACTTC.

Notes on this clonotype: Mismatch with germline at one junction end may stem from a read error. The chain couples TRBV7-3 to TRBJ2-3; D possibly matches TRBD1 or TRBD2 (5 bases each). Germline loops: CDR1 SGHTA, CDR2 FQGTGA. This CDR3 is 16 amino acids long. CDR3 protein: CATSLKGRDLTDTQYF. As DNA, the CDR3 is TGTGCCACCAGCTTAAAGGGCAGGGACCTCACAGATACGCAGTATTTT.

This rearrangement joins TRBV20-1 to TRBJ2-7; no firm D call. This CDR3 is built from 14 residues. The germline gives CDR1 DFQATT, CDR2 SNEGSKA (reference sequence). V was pared by 3 bases and J by 3 bases, with 15 bases between. CDR3 in amino acids: CSASPKQEIYEQYF. DNA for the CDR3: TGCAGTGCTAGCCCTAAGCAGGAGATCTACGAGCAGTACTTC.

Ten or more counts support this clonotype. J is TRBJ2-7 and V is TRBV9; 10 bases agree with TRBD1. The CDR3 runs to 15 residues. Germline-derived CDR1 and CDR2 are SGDLS and YYNGEE. V lost 3 bases to trimming and J lost 2 bases; unmatched junction nucleotides: 5. Written as DNA, the CDR3 is TGTGCCAGCAGCGAAGGGACAGGGGAAACCTACGAGCAGTACTTC. Amino acids: CASSEGTGETYEQYF.

The table lists this clonotype with many counts. The chain joins TRBV10-3 to TRBJ2-5; a weak D match, TRBD1 (5 bases). CDR3 size: 15 residues. CDR1 ENHRY and CDR2 SYGVKD come from the germline V gene. The V and J ends lost 6 bases and 2 bases respectively, with 16 bases between them. The CDR3 DNA sequence: TGTGCCATCAGGCCGGGCGACAGCCATCAAGAGACCCAGTACTTC. It translates to CAIRPGDSHQETQYF.

This clonotype occurred many times. The chain carries TRBV5-1 and TRBJ2-3, with 10 nucleotides matching TRBD2. V shed 4 bases, J shed 2 bases, and the junction held 7 bases outside the gene matches. CDR3 length equals 16 residues. The germline gives CDR1 SGHRS, CDR2 YFSETQ. Written as DNA, the CDR3 is TGCGCCAGCAGCGATGGACTAGCGGAAGTCACAGATACGCAGTATTTT. Translating gives CASSDGLAEVTDTQYF. The full variable domain, in which reference TRBV5-1 and TRBJ2-3 provide the parts outside the CDR3, is KAGVTQTPRYLIKTRGQQVTLSCSPISGHRSVSWYQQTPGQGLQFLFEYFSETQRNKGNFPGRFSGRQFSNSRSEMNVSTLELGDSALYLCASSDGLAEVTDTQYFGPGTRLTVL.

This clonotype has at least ten counts. This chain connects TRBV4-1 to TRBJ1-2; D unresolved. V lost 5 bases and J lost 0, with 19 bases in between. This CDR3 is built from 17 residues. CDR1 MGHRA and CDR2 YSYEKL come from the germline V gene. The CDR3 sequence is CASSFVGGFYPNYGYTF. The CDR3 DNA sequence: TGCGCCAGCAGCTTCGTGGGCGGTTTCTACCCTAACTATGGCTACACCTTC.

Many counts were recorded for this clonotype. V gene TRBV7-2 combines with J gene TRBJ2-5; 8 nucleotides line up with TRBD1. With V trimmed by 3 bases and J by 2 bases, 2 bases remained unmatched. This CDR3 is built from 14 residues. Germline V gene lookup returns CDR1 SGHTA and CDR2 FQGNSA. Here the CDR3 DNA reads TGTGCCAGCAGCTTTCACAGGGGGCAAGAGACCCAGTACTTC. The encoded protein is CASSFHRGQETQYF. Combining the CDR3 with reference TRBV7-2 and TRBJ2-5 gives the whole variable domain GAGVSQSPSNKVTEKGKDVELRCDPISGHTALYWYRQSLGQGLEFLIYFQGNSAPDKSGLPSDRFSAERTGGSVSTLTIQRTQQEDSAVYLCASSFHRGQETQYFGPGTRLLVL.